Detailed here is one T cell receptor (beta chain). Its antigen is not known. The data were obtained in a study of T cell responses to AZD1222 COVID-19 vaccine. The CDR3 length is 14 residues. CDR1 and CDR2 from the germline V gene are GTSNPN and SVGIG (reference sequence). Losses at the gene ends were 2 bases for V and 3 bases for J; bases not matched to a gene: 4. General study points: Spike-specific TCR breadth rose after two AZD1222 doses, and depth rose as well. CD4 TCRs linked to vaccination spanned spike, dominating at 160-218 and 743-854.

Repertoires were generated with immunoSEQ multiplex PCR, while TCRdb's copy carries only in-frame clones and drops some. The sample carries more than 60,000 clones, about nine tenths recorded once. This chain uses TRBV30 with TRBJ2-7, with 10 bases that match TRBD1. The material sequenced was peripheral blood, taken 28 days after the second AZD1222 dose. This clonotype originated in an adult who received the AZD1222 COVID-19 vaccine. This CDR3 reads CAWSPGTGDYEQYF. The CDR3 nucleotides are TGTGCCTGGAGTCCAGGGACAGGGGACTACGAGCAGTACTTC.